The subject of this entry is one T cell receptor beta chain. Its antigen remains unknown. The donors were part of the validation cohort, which consisted of about 130 subjects and was separate from the first cohort of hundreds of subjects. The data originate from a study of cytomegalovirus exposure and HLA in healthy donors. Findings of the study overall: TCR beta chains numbering about 160 were designated cytomegalovirus-associated. Through in vitro validation, a few CMV-associated chains were shown to be specific for CMV antigens.

The CDR3 totals 18 residues. Sequencing was performed with immunoSEQ multiplex PCR; in TCRdb, only in-frame clones are kept and a portion is missing. The repertoire holds around 52,000 clones, with approximately 95% as singletons. This sequence originates from a woman in her late teens or twenties in good health and CMV-seronegative. The rearrangement uses TRBV1 and TRBJ1-5; the listed D gene, TRBD1, was not tested against the DNA. TRBV1 is labeled a pseudogene. The material sequenced was PBMCs. The CDR3 DNA sequence: TGCACCAGCAGCCAAGATATGGACAGGGGGCATGGCAATCAGCCCCAGCATTTT. Translation gives CTSSQDMDRGHGNQPQHF.